The 21 T cell receptor beta chains in this list originate from one sample, sequenced in a study of siplizumab effects on memory and regulatory T cells. This table comes from immunoSEQ multiplex PCR, and its TCRdb copy is limited to in-frame clones, with some not included. The sample contains approximately 9,500 clones, roughly 46% of which appear only once. Their recognized antigens are unknown. Responder and stimulator cells in the mixed lymphocyte reaction were cultured together for roughly 6 days at 37°C. Sequenced material: CFSE-low (dividing) CD4+ T cells sorted from an allogeneic mixed lymphocyte reaction. These receptors all come from a human donor in good health; the cells came from an allogeneic mixed lymphocyte reaction.

This clone occurred once. The chain combines TRBV28 with TRBJ2-7, with D perhaps being TRBD1 or TRBD2 (5 bases each). The CDR3 length is 13 residues. Trimming cost V 2 bases and J 12 bases, with 17 bases left between them. CDR1 MDHEN and CDR2 SYDVKM come from the germline V gene. In nucleotides, the CDR3 is TGTGCCAGCAGTTTACGGGGACGGGGAAAGGGGTACTTC. This gives the protein CASSLRGRGKGYF.

The gene calls are TRBV2 and TRBJ2-7, with D tentatively TRBD2 (6 bases). Trimming took 1 base from V and 0 from J, leaving 10 bases between them. CDR1 and CDR2 from the germline V gene are SNHLY and FYNNEI. This CDR3 has 15 residues. Written as DNA, the CDR3 is TGTGCCAGCAGTGAAGGGCGGGGACCCTCCTACGAGCAGTACTTC. Encoded protein: CASSEGRGPSYEQYF.

The J gene is TRBJ2-2, the V gene TRBV6-1; unclear D gene. Per germline, CDR1 MNHNS and CDR2 SASEGT. This CDR3 contains 14 residues. V lost 2 bases, J lost 4 bases, and 8 bases lay in between. The CDR3 protein is CASSEMVLTGELFF. The CDR3 region has the DNA TGTGCCAGCAGTGAAATGGTTCTCACCGGGGAGCTGTTTTTT.

The J gene is TRBJ1-5, the V gene TRBV5-7; D call uncertain. TRBV5-7 counts as an open reading frame of uncertain function. This CDR3 has 14 amino acids. V gave up 1 base and J gave up 5 bases, with 10 bases separating them. In DNA, the CDR3 is TGTGCCAGCAGCTTGAGTGGTCGTCATCAGCCCCAGCATTTT. Translated, it gives CASSLSGRHQPQHF.

Only one count was recorded for this clone. CDR3 protein: CASSHVSVDTQYF. CDR3 DNA: TGTGCCAGCAGCCACGTTTCGGTAGATACGCAGTATTTT. The V and J genes are TRBV5-4 and TRBJ2-3; no reliable D call. Per the germline V gene, CDR1 is SGHNT and CDR2 is YYREEE (reference sequence). V was pared by 4 bases and J by 5 bases, with 11 bases between. The CDR3 contains 13 residues.

The gene calls are TRBV5-1 and TRBJ2-3; D is unclear. V was cut by 1 base and J by 0 bases, with 12 bases left in between. CDR1 is SGHRS, CDR2 YFSETQ, per germline. The CDR3 is made up of 16 amino acids. CDR3 loop: CASSLLADPSTDTQYF. The CDR3 DNA sequence: TGCGCCAGCAGCTTGCTTGCGGACCCTAGCACAGATACGCAGTATTTT.

As to this clone: The junction departs from the called germline gene at one end, perhaps through a read error. The chain joins TRBV18 to TRBJ2-5, with TRBD1 matching 9 bases. Per germline, CDR1 KGHSH and CDR2 LQKENI. The CDR3 covers 16 residues. CDR3 sequence reads: CASTPGQGVGAETQYF. The CDR3 DNA is TGTGCCAGCACACCGGGACAGGGTGTAGGAGCGGAGACCCAGTACTTC.

V usage is TRBV10-1 and J usage is TRBJ2-1, with a tentative D call TRBD1 (6 bases). The germline V and J ends were trimmed by 1 base and 10 bases, with 8 bases remaining between them. Germline V lookup: CDR1 WNHNN, CDR2 SYGVQD (reference sequence). The CDR3 totals 12 residues. The CDR3 nucleotides are TGCGCCAGCAGTGAGTGGGGGCAAGAGCAGTTCTTC. Its translation: CASSEWGQEQFF.

The chain recombines TRBV7-2 with TRBJ2-1; D is unclear. This CDR3 comprises 14 residues. V was cut by 1 base and J by 6 bases, with 10 bases left in between. Germline V gene sequence: CDR1 SGHTA, CDR2 FQGNSA. The CDR3 sequence is CASSLGHGGNEQFF. CDR3 nucleotide sequence: TGTGCCAGCAGCTTAGGACACGGCGGCAATGAGCAGTTCTTC. Combining the CDR3 with reference TRBV7-2 and TRBJ2-1 gives the whole variable domain GAGVSQSPSNKVTEKGKDVELRCDPISGHTALYWYRQSLGQGLEFLIYFQGNSAPDKSGLPSDRFSAERTGGSVSTLTIQRTQQEDSAVYLCASSLGHGGNEQFFGPGTRLTVL.

This sequence joins TRBV9 and TRBJ1-3; TRBD1 matches 10 bases. The V gene's germline CDR1 is SGDLS and CDR2 YYNGEE. The V segment lost 7 bases and the J segment 6 bases; nucleotides outside the gene matches: 13. This CDR3 is 16 amino acids long. CDR3 in DNA: TGTGCCAGCGCTCGGGGACAGGGGTCCCTTAAAAACACCATATATTTT. As protein: CASARGQGSLKNTIYF.

There are a few counts of this clone. This chain joins TRBV6-1 and TRBJ1-2, with D perhaps TRBD1 (6 bases). V lost 10 bases to trimming and J lost 3 bases, with 21 bases between them. This CDR3 region has 15 residues. CDR1 and CDR2 from the germline V gene are MNHNS and SASEGT. DNA of the CDR3: TGTGCCATCCGCAGGGGAACAGCCTCCGACTATGGCTACACCTTC. Protein product: CAIRRGTASDYGYTF.

In its sample, this clone was seen a few times. The chain couples TRBV7-8 to TRBJ2-7, with unresolved D. The CDR3 has 17 residues. The V gene lost 5 bases and the J gene lost 1 base, with 21 bases spanning the gap. Germline CDR1 reads SGHVS; CDR2 reads FQNEAQ. CDR3 DNA sequence: TGTGCCAGCAGCCCTAGGAGCTCCCGTAAACTATCCTACGAGCAGTACTTC. Translated: CASSPRSSRKLSYEQYF.

This sequence joins TRBV5-1 and TRBJ1-6, with 9 bases lining up with TRBD1. Germline CDR1 and CDR2: SGHRS and YFSETQ. Trimming at V came to 4 bases and at J to 7 bases, leaving 3 bases not matched to a gene. This CDR3 region has 14 residues. The CDR3 DNA is TGCGCCAGCAGCCCGGGGACAGGGAATTCACCCCTCCACTTT. It translates to CASSPGTGNSPLHF.

This clone has a handful of counts. The V call is TRBV7-9, the J call TRBJ1-2, with D perhaps matching TRBD1 (5 bases). The V gene lost 8 bases and the J gene lost 4 bases, with 20 bases spanning the gap. The CDR3 is 15 amino acids. Germline CDR1 and CDR2: SEHNR and FQNEAQ (reference sequence). The CDR3, as DNA: TGTGCCAGCGTACGGGAGGGGCCATTGAGCTATGGCTACACCTTC. Translating gives CASVREGPLSYGYTF.

This sequence joins TRBV6-1 and TRBJ1-1, with 7 bases that match TRBD1. Germline V gene data show CDR1 as MNHNS and CDR2 as SASEGT. The junction had 9 bases not matched to a gene; V was cut back by 4 bases and J by 1 base. There are 16 residues in the CDR3. CDR3 sequence (DNA): TGTGCCAGCAGTGCCGGGACAGCCTATACGAACACTGAAGCTTTCTTT. This gives the protein CASSAGTAYTNTEAFF.

The chain combines TRBV18 with TRBJ1-1; no definite D call. Germline-derived CDR1 and CDR2 are KGHSH and LQKENI. The V end lost 3 bases, the J end lost 3 bases, and 8 bases lay between the germline ends. CDR3 length equals 13 residues. The CDR3 region is CASSPGLDTEAFF. The CDR3 DNA is TGTGCCAGCTCACCCGGACTAGACACTGAAGCTTTCTTT. The full variable domain, with the rest looked up from reference TRBV18 and TRBJ1-1, is NAGVMQNPRHLVRRRGQEARLRCSPMKGHSHVYWYRQLPEEGLKFMVYLQKENIIDESGMPKERFSAEFPKEGPSILRIQQVVRGDSAAYFCASSPGLDTEAFFGQGTRLTVV.

In nucleotides, the CDR3 is TGTGCCAGCGGACGACAGGGGACGGGCACTGAAGCTTTCTTT. It specifies CASGRQGTGTEAFF. The chain uses TRBV2 and TRBJ1-1; 8 nucleotides line up with TRBD1. Germline loops: CDR1 SNHLY, CDR2 FYNNEI. This CDR3 has 14 residues. V was clipped by 8 bases and J by 4 bases; unmatched bases: 9.

This clone is classed as large. V gene TRBV6-5 combines with J gene TRBJ2-5; a weak D match, TRBD2 (7 bases). Trimming stripped 4 bases from V and 7 bases from J, with 16 bases between. The CDR3 has 14 amino acids. Germline lookup yields CDR1 MNHEY and CDR2 SVGAGI. CDR3 nucleotides: TGTGCCAGCAGTTCCTCGGGGGGACAACGGACCCAGTACTTC. As protein: CASSSSGGQRTQYF.

This clone was found a few times. The rearrangement links TRBV28 to TRBJ2-3; D ambiguous. Germline V gene data show CDR1 as MDHEN and CDR2 as SYDVKM. V was shortened by 6 bases and J by 4 bases, with 14 bases between the two germline ends. The CDR3 covers 14 residues. CDR3 coding DNA: TGTGCCAGCAGCGGATCATGGGTCGCAGATACGCAGTATTTT. Translated: CASSGSWVADTQYF.

This clone is medium-sized. V and J are TRBV30 and TRBJ1-2; D ambiguous. The CDR3 sequence is 11 residues long. The ends were cut back, 1 base at V and 10 bases at J, with 10 bases in the middle. CDR1 GTSNPN and CDR2 SVGIG come from the germline V gene (reference sequence). For the CDR3, the DNA is TGTGCCTGGAGTGGCAATTCAATCTACACCTTC. Translating it yields CAWSGNSIYTF. Full variable domain (outside the CDR3, taken from reference TRBV30 and TRBJ1-2): SQTIHQWPATLVQPVGSPLSLECTVEGTSNPNLYWYRQAAGRGLQLLFYSVGIGQISSEVPQNLSASRPQDRQFILSSKKLLLSDSGFYLCAWSGNSIYTFGSGTRLTVV.

The chain carries TRBV10-1 and TRBJ2-3; the D is unclear. CDR1 is WNHNN and CDR2 is SYGVQD in the germline V gene (reference sequence). The CDR3 runs to 13 residues. Trimming took 6 bases from V and 0 from J, leaving 7 bases between them. The CDR3 reads CASSASSTDTQYF. The CDR3 DNA follows: TGCGCCAGCAGCGCTTCTAGCACAGATACGCAGTATTTT.